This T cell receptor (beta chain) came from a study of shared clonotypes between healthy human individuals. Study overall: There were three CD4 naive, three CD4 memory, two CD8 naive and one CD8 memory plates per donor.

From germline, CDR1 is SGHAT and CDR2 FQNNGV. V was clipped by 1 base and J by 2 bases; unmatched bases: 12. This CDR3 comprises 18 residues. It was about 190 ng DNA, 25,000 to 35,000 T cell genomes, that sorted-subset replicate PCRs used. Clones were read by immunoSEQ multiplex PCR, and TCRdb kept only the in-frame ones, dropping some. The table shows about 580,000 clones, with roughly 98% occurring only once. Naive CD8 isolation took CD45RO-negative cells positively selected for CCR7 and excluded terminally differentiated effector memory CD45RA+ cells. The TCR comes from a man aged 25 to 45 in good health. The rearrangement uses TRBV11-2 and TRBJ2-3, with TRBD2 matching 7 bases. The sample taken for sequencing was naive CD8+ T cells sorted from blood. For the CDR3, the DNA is TGTGCCAGCAGCTTAGGCAGACTAGCCCAACCCGCCACAGATACGCAGTATTTT. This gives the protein CASSLGRLAQPATDTQYF.